These 28 T cell receptor beta chains came from one sample sequenced in a study of OX40 agonist ivuxolimab in advanced cancers. TCRdb's copy holds only in-frame clones and misses some; the assay was immunoSEQ multiplex PCR. The sample lists some 9,800 clones, roughly 70% seen once, with about a quarter in the top ten. The sequences come from CD4+ or CD8+ T cells sorted from blood, collected in a trial of the OX40 agonist ivuxolimab. The receptor source for this set is an adult with an advanced solid tumor such as melanoma, head and neck, liver or kidney cancer.

The chain has TRBV4-1 and TRBJ2-7; D is tentatively TRBD1 or TRBD2 (5 bases each). CDR3 length: 15 residues. V gave up 0 bases and J gave up 3 bases, with 12 bases separating them. The germline gives CDR1 MGHRA, CDR2 YSYEKL. The CDR3 loop is CASSQDGGVLYEQYF. The CDR3 region has the DNA TGCGCCAGCAGCCAAGATGGGGGAGTACTCTACGAGCAGTACTTC.

The J gene is TRBJ2-3, the V gene TRBV5-4; D remains ambiguous. V lost 0 bases and J lost 4, with 9 bases in between. The germline V gene has CDR1 SGHNT and CDR2 YYREEE (reference sequence). The CDR3 has 14 residues. This CDR3 reads CASSLGGGADTQYF. For the CDR3, the DNA is TGTGCCAGCAGCTTGGGTGGTGGGGCAGATACGCAGTATTTT. Supplemented by reference TRBV5-4 and TRBJ2-3, the full variable domain reads ETGVTQSPTHLIKTRGQQVTLRCSSQSGHNTVSWYQQALGQGPQFIFQYYREEENGRGNFPPRFSGLQFPNYSSELNVNALELDDSALYLCASSLGGGADTQYFGPGTRLTVL.

The chain carries TRBV19 and TRBJ2-7; 8 nucleotides match TRBD1. V dropped 7 bases and J dropped 3; count of bases not matched to a gene: 11. The V gene's germline CDR1 is LNHDA and CDR2 SQIVND (reference sequence). The CDR3 covers 15 residues. In DNA, the CDR3 is TGTGCCAGTACCCATGCCGCCGGGACAGGCTACGAGCAGTACTTC. Translation: CASTHAAGTGYEQYF.

This chain links TRBV7-9 with TRBJ1-4; 10 positions match TRBD1. Losses at the gene ends were 4 bases for V and 10 bases for J; bases not matched to a gene: 9. CDR1 SEHNR and CDR2 FQNEAQ come from the germline V gene (reference sequence). This CDR3 has 15 amino acids. This chain's CDR3 is CASSSAGTGERKLFF. The CDR3 DNA reads TGTGCCAGCAGCTCCGCCGGGACAGGGGAGAGAAAACTGTTTTTT.

This clone was seen a few times. The rearrangement uses TRBV19 and TRBJ2-2, with a possible D match to TRBD1 (6 bases). The CDR3 totals 15 residues. V was trimmed by 7 bases and J by 4 bases, leaving 16 bases between them. Germline V gene data show CDR1 as LNHDA and CDR2 as SQIVND (reference sequence). DNA for the CDR3: TGTGCCAGTACCCCACAGGGCCCGGGCACCGGGGAGCTGTTTTTT. Encoded protein: CASTPQGPGTGELFF.

This chain links TRBV21-1 with TRBJ1-1; the table's TRBD1 call for D was not verified on the DNA. TRBV21-1 is reported as a pseudogene. CDR3 length equals 11 residues. The CDR3 reads CASRGHTEAFF. CDR3 sequence (DNA): TGTGCCAGCAGGGGGCACACTGAAGCTTTCTTT.

V gene TRBV6-5 combines with J gene TRBJ1-5; D is unclear. CDR1 is MNHEY, CDR2 SVGAGI, per germline. Trimming took off 4 bases at V and 1 base at J, with 14 bases between the two ends. CDR3 length: 16 amino acids. DNA of the CDR3: TGTGCCAGCAGTTTAATCCGGGGTCCAAGCAATCAGCCCCAGCATTTT. Encoded protein: CASSLIRGPSNQPQHF.

The rearrangement links TRBV5-6 to TRBJ2-7; D uncertain. The germline V gene encodes CDR1 SGHDT and CDR2 YYEEEE. Trimming pared 1 base from V and 6 bases from J, leaving 5 bases between. This CDR3 is built from 11 residues. The chain's CDR3 is CASSLNREQYF. CDR3 coding DNA: TGTGCCAGCAGCTTGAATCGCGAGCAGTACTTC.

The chain carries TRBV2 and TRBJ2-7; a possible D gene is TRBD2 (6 bases). The CDR3 is made up of 15 amino acids. The germline V and J ends were trimmed by 8 bases and 1 base, with 18 bases remaining between them. The V gene's germline CDR1 is SNHLY and CDR2 FYNNEI. CDR3 DNA sequence: TGTGCCAGCTCCCCGGGGGTAGTGCGGTCCTACGAGCAGTACTTC. It codes for CASSPGVVRSYEQYF.

J is TRBJ1-5 and V is TRBV4-2; D may be TRBD1 (5 bases). Germline V CDR1 and CDR2: LGHNA, YNFKEQ. There are 18 residues in the CDR3. V lost 0 bases and J lost 8, with 23 bases in between. CDR3 amino acids: CASSQEPGQGTDQEPQHF. The DNA of the CDR3 is TGTGCCAGCAGCCAAGAACCTGGCCAGGGCACGGACCAGGAGCCCCAGCATTTT.

This sequence joins TRBV4-3 and TRBJ2-3; unclear D gene. Germline lookup yields CDR1 LGHNA and CDR2 YSLEER. This CDR3 contains 11 residues. V lost 3 bases, J lost 6 bases, and 4 bases lay in between. This chain's CDR3 is CASSQGDTQYF. The CDR3 region has the DNA TGCGCCAGCAGCCAGGGTGATACGCAGTATTTT.

The chain uses TRBV19 and TRBJ2-5, with D possibly TRBD1 on 5 matching bases. Looked up from germline, CDR1 is LNHDA and CDR2 is SQIVND (reference sequence). CDR3 length equals 13 residues. V lost 6 bases and J lost 1, with 9 bases in between. Here the CDR3 reads CASSRTIQETQYF. CDR3 in DNA: TGTGCCAGTAGCCGGACAATCCAAGAGACCCAGTACTTC. Variable domain in full (rest from reference TRBV19 and TRBJ2-5): DGGITQSPKYLFRKEGQNVTLSCEQNLNHDAMYWYRQDPGQGLRLIYYSQIVNDFQKGDIAEGYSVSREKKESFPLTVTSAQKNPTAFYLCASSRTIQETQYFGPGTRLLVL.

V and J are TRBV11-1 and TRBJ2-7, with 8 nucleotides matching TRBD1. Germline CDR1 is SGHAT and CDR2 is FQDESV (reference sequence). Trimming cost V 5 bases and J 1 base; bases outside gene matches: 4. This CDR3 comprises 14 residues. CDR3 DNA sequence: TGTGCCAGCAGCAACAGGGGGGATTCCTACGAGCAGTACTTC. Amino acids: CASSNRGDSYEQYF.

The rearrangement joins TRBV7-5 to TRBJ1-2. TRBV7-5 is given as a pseudogene. CDR3 size: 12 residues. The CDR3 sequence is CVRSPSGRGYTF. The CDR3 bases are TGTGTCAGAAGCCCCAGTGGGAGAGGCTACACCTTC.

The chain couples TRBV7-9 to TRBJ1-1; D is undetermined. Germline V gene lookup returns CDR1 SEHNR and CDR2 FQNEAQ (reference sequence). The CDR3 runs 15 residues. Trimming stripped 5 bases from V and 3 bases from J, with 16 bases between. The CDR3 coding sequence is TGTGCCAGCAGCCCGCCCATAGCCTTGGACACTGAAGCTTTCTTT. This codes for CASSPPIALDTEAFF.

This chain links TRBV5-1 with TRBJ2-1; D is uncertain. The V end lost 0 bases, the J end lost 10 bases, and 8 bases lay between the germline ends. CDR1 is SGHRS, CDR2 YFSETQ, per germline. The CDR3 consists of 12 residues. The CDR3 DNA is TGCGCCAGCAGCTTGGCAGTAGGGGAGCAGTTCTTC. Amino acid sequence: CASSLAVGEQFF.

This rearrangement joins TRBV9 to TRBJ1-2; no clear D gene. This CDR3 region has 14 residues. Trimming shortened V by 3 bases and J by 4 bases, and 13 bases separated the two germline ends. Germline CDR1 is SGDLS and CDR2 is YYNGEE. CDR3 DNA: TGTGCCAGCAGCGACCTCGGTGGTTTCTATGGCTACACCTTC. Its translation is CASSDLGGFYGYTF.

The chain has TRBV7-2 and TRBJ2-7, with no clear D. Trimming took off 2 bases at V and 0 bases at J, with 8 bases between the two ends. The CDR3 length is 14 residues. Germline CDR1 SGHTA, CDR2 FQGNSA. The DNA of the CDR3 is TGTGCCAGCAGCTTATTTCCAGCCTCCTACGAGCAGTACTTC. Its translation: CASSLFPASYEQYF.

V usage is TRBV10-1 and J usage is TRBJ1-2; D might be TRBD1 (5 bases). The CDR3 sequence is 13 residues long. Germline V gene sequence: CDR1 WNHNN, CDR2 SYGVQD (reference sequence). V was trimmed by 2 bases and J by 3 bases, leaving 7 bases between them. For the CDR3, the DNA is TGCGCCAGCAGTGAGGTGGGGGACTATGGCTACACCTTC. Encoded protein: CASSEVGDYGYTF.

The chain uses TRBV11-2 and TRBJ2-3, with D perhaps assigned TRBD1 or TRBD2 (5 bases each). In germline, CDR1 is SGHAT, CDR2 FQNNGV. CDR3 length: 16 amino acids. The V end was cut by 2 bases, the J end by 3 bases, with 15 bases between. This CDR3 reads CASSLTGQGATDTQYF. In DNA form, the CDR3 reads TGTGCCAGCAGCTTAACGGGGCAGGGAGCGACAGATACGCAGTATTTT.

This chain connects TRBV28 to TRBJ2-7, with 12 positions matching TRBD2. The CDR3 has 18 amino acids. V lost 2 bases, J lost 2 bases, and 10 bases stayed unmatched. CDR1 MDHEN and CDR2 SYDVKM come from the germline V gene. This CDR3 is CASSLGGLAGLDPYEQYF. As DNA, the CDR3 is TGTGCCAGCAGTTTAGGGGGACTAGCGGGCCTAGACCCCTACGAGCAGTACTTC.

The chain's CDR3 is CASSLGPPIYNEQFF. The CDR3 region has the DNA TGTGCCAGCAGCCTCGGGCCCCCCATTTACAATGAGCAGTTCTTC. The chain combines TRBV11-3 with TRBJ2-1; D not certain. CDR3 size: 15 residues. Trimming took off 5 bases at V and 4 bases at J, with 15 bases between the two ends. The germline V gene encodes CDR1 SGHNT and CDR2 YENEEA.

This chain joins TRBV6-6 and TRBJ1-2; 9 nucleotides match TRBD1. Germline CDR1 and CDR2: MNHNY and SVGAGI (reference sequence). V dropped 0 bases and J dropped 8; count of bases not matched to a gene: 7. The CDR3 is 15 residues long. Here the CDR3 reads CASSYSTDRGSGYTF. The CDR3 DNA sequence: TGTGCCAGCAGTTACTCGACGGACAGGGGATCCGGCTACACCTTC.

This clone was counted a few times. This sequence joins TRBV28 and TRBJ2-7, with 14 bases aligning to TRBD2. V shed 6 bases and J 4 bases; nucleotides not matched to a gene: 5. This CDR3 has 15 amino acids. Germline CDR1 is MDHEN and CDR2 is SYDVKM. In nucleotides, the CDR3 is TGTGCCAGCAGAAGGACTAGCGGGAGGATGTACGAGCAGTACTTC. Translation gives CASRRTSGRMYEQYF.

This clone was detected only a few times. The V gene is TRBV6-1, the J gene TRBJ2-7; D may be TRBD2 (5 bases). Trimming removed 2 bases from V and 2 bases from J, with 10 bases in between. This CDR3 comprises 14 residues. The germline gives CDR1 MNHNS, CDR2 SASEGT. The CDR3 region is CASSEKGLAYEQYF. The CDR3 nucleotides are TGTGCCAGCAGTGAAAAAGGACTTGCCTACGAGCAGTACTTC.

This clone has more than one count but fewer than ten. This chain uses TRBV19 with TRBJ2-3, with D possibly being TRBD1 (5 bases). The V and J ends lost 4 bases and 5 bases respectively, with 10 bases between them. The CDR3 is 13 amino acids. Per germline, CDR1 LNHDA and CDR2 SQIVND (reference sequence). The CDR3 loop is CASSKTERDTQYF. The DNA for the CDR3 is TGTGCCAGTAGTAAGACAGAGCGAGATACGCAGTATTTT.

The rearrangement uses TRBV13 and TRBJ2-7; D unresolved. CDR3 length: 11 residues. The germline V gene has CDR1 PRHDT and CDR2 FYEKMQ (reference sequence). Trimming shortened V by 5 bases and J by 12 bases, and 14 bases separated the two germline ends. The CDR3 bases are TGTGCCAGCAGCCTGACCAATACGCTGTACTTC. It yields the protein CASSLTNTLYF.

The genes are TRBV6-4 and TRBJ2-7; TRBD2 agrees at 9 bases. V lost 7 bases and J lost 5; bases outside the gene matches: 3. The CDR3 covers 12 residues. Germline lookup yields CDR1 MRHNA and CDR2 SNTAGT. The CDR3 nucleotides are TGTGCCAGCACGTTAGCGGGAGACGAGCAGTACTTC. This translates into CASTLAGDEQYF.